These 31 T cell receptor beta chains were all obtained from the same sample, sequenced in a study of regulatory T cells in long-lasting Graves disease. Building the TCR beta libraries relied on iRepertoire HTBI primers, and CDR3 regions underwent Arm-PCR. MiXCR was run by TCRdb on the multiplex PCR reads, yielding one entry per CDR3 protein. Of hundreds of thousands of distinct CDR3 sequences in the sample, 16% are singletons; the top ten hold roughly 30%. Time point meaning: newly diagnosed GD, antithyroid drugs for less than 3 months. PBMC-extracted RNA yielded the TCR library. The same sample was also used in a study of T cells in Graves' hyperthyroidism and ophthalmopathy.

The material was peripheral blood mononuclear cells (PBMCs), obtained at new diagnosis, from a patient treated with antithyroid drugs. The receptor set was obtained from a man aged 35-49 years with Graves disease.

At least ten counts were recorded for this clonotype. The V call is TRBV9, the J call TRBJ2-7; 9 positions match TRBD1. Germline values: CDR1 SGDLS, CDR2 YYNGEE. The CDR3 has 15 amino acids. J gave up 0 bases and V 4 bases, and 5 bases lay outside the gene matches. As DNA, the CDR3 is TGTGCCAGCAGCTCGGACAGGGGATTCTCCTACGAGCAGTACTTC. It codes for CASSSDRGFSYEQYF.

This clonotype has only a few counts. The chain couples TRBV5-1 to TRBJ2-1; D call uncertain. The CDR3 runs to 13 residues. CDR1 SGHRS and CDR2 YFSETQ come from the germline V gene. Trimming removed 5 bases from V and 5 bases from J, with 11 bases in between. This CDR3 reads CASSMVLNNEQFF. The CDR3 DNA follows: TGCGCCAGCAGTATGGTCCTAAACAATGAGCAGTTCTTC.

The chain recombines TRBV4-3 with TRBJ1-4; D possibly corresponds to TRBD1 (5 bases). The germline gives CDR1 LGHNA, CDR2 YSLEER. This CDR3 comprises 16 residues. Trimming took off 0 bases at V and 7 bases at J, with 15 bases between the two ends. As DNA, the CDR3 is TGCGCCAGCAGCCAAGATTCAGGGCGGGTGGGTGAAAAACTGTTTTTT. Translating gives CASSQDSGRVGEKLFF.

This clonotype was detected many times. This chain joins TRBV6-1 and TRBJ2-5, with D perhaps given as TRBD1 or TRBD2 (6 bases each). V shed 5 bases and J shed 5 bases, with 15 bases lying between them. Germline values: CDR1 MNHNS, CDR2 SASEGT. CDR3 length: 14 amino acids. The CDR3 region has the DNA TGTGCCAGCAGTCAGCCGGGGGCCGGGGAGACCCAGTACTTC. It codes for CASSQPGAGETQYF.

This chain uses TRBV27 with TRBJ2-7; weak D call: TRBD2 (5 bases). This CDR3 spans 15 amino acids. V lost 7 bases and J lost 2, with 18 bases in between. The germline V gene has CDR1 MNHEY and CDR2 SMNVEV (reference sequence). The DNA for the CDR3 is TGTGCCAGCAACATTCGCGGGTCCTACCCCTACGAGCAGTACTTC. This translates into CASNIRGSYPYEQYF.

This clonotype was seen more than once but under ten times. The chain joins TRBV6-1 to TRBJ1-6; D gene uncertain. V was trimmed by 4 bases and J by 0 bases, leaving 4 bases between them. Looked up from germline, CDR1 is MNHNS and CDR2 is SASEGT. The CDR3 runs 14 residues. CDR3 DNA: TGTGCCAGCAGTGGCCGCTCCTATAATTCACCCCTCCACTTT. Amino acids: CASSGRSYNSPLHF.

This clonotype was seen at least ten times. CDR3 in amino acids: CASSQYGGYEQYF. The CDR3 DNA reads as TGCGCCAGCAGCCAATATGGGGGATACGAGCAGTACTTC. The genes are TRBV4-3 and TRBJ2-7; D tentatively reads TRBD1 or TRBD2 (5 bases each). In germline, CDR1 is LGHNA, CDR2 YSLEER. Trimming took off 2 bases at V and 4 bases at J, with 9 bases between the two ends. The length of the CDR3 is 13 residues.

This clonotype was seen at least ten times. The rearrangement joins TRBV4-1 to TRBJ2-7; D is uncertain. The CDR3 has 15 residues. The V and J ends lost 0 bases and 0 bases respectively, with 9 bases between them. The germline V gene encodes CDR1 MGHRA and CDR2 YSYEKL. CDR3 sequence: CASSQDKGDSYEQYF. CDR3 in DNA: TGCGCCAGCAGCCAAGATAAGGGCGACTCCTACGAGCAGTACTTC.

V is TRBV29-1 and J is TRBJ2-5; D ambiguous. Trimming cost V 2 bases and J 5 bases, with 9 bases left between them. The CDR3 has 12 residues. Germline-derived CDR1 and CDR2 are SQVTM and ANQGSEA. The CDR3 DNA sequence: TGCAGCGTTGAAAAAGGGTACGAGACCCAGTACTTC. As protein: CSVEKGYETQYF.

Ten or more counts support this clonotype. V gene TRBV5-6 combines with J gene TRBJ2-6, with D tentatively TRBD2 (5 bases). CDR3 length: 16 residues. The V and J ends lost 0 bases and 1 base respectively, with 8 bases between them. CDR1 and CDR2 from the germline V gene are SGHDT and YYEEEE. The CDR3 DNA sequence: TGTGCCAGCAGCTTGGTATCGGGGTCTGGGGCCAACGTCCTGACTTTC. This gives the protein CASSLVSGSGANVLTF. The whole variable domain, filled in from reference TRBV5-6 and TRBJ2-6, reads DAGVTQSPTHLIKTRGQQVTLRCSPKSGHDTVSWYQQALGQGPQFIFQYYEEEERQRGNFPDRFSGHQFPNYSSELNVNALLLGDSALYLCASSLVSGSGANVLTFGAGSRLTVL.

The rearrangement uses TRBV7-8 and TRBJ2-3; tentative D call: TRBD2 (6 bases). Germline V gene lookup returns CDR1 SGHVS and CDR2 FQNEAQ. CDR3 length equals 13 residues. V lost 5 bases and J lost 6, with 12 bases in between. The CDR3: CASSTDYPDTQYF. DNA of the CDR3: TGTGCCAGCAGCACGGACTATCCGGATACGCAGTATTTT.

This clonotype was counted many times. The gene calls are TRBV9 and TRBJ2-1, with 11 bases matching TRBD2. V lost 1 base to trimming and J lost 3 bases; unmatched junction nucleotides: 3. Germline values: CDR1 SGDLS, CDR2 YYNGEE. CDR3 length equals 16 residues. The CDR3, as DNA: TGTGCCAGCAGCGTACGACTAGCGGGGAACTACAATGAGCAGTTCTTC. Translated: CASSVRLAGNYNEQFF. Variable domain in full (rest from reference TRBV9 and TRBJ2-1): DSGVTQTPKHLITATGQRVTLRCSPRSGDLSVYWYQQSLDQGLQFLIQYYNGEERAKGNILERFSAQQFPDLHSELNLSSLELGDSALYFCASSVRLAGNYNEQFFGPGTRLTVL.

The chain links TRBV30 to TRBJ1-3; D call uncertain. The CDR3 contains 12 residues. V lost 6 bases and J 1 base, leaving 7 bases between the germline ends. Germline lookup yields CDR1 GTSNPN and CDR2 SVGIG (reference sequence). The CDR3 sequence is CACGKSGNTIYF. In DNA form, the CDR3 reads TGTGCCTGCGGTAAATCTGGAAACACCATATATTTT.

The V and J genes are TRBV4-2 and TRBJ1-5; 7 bases align to TRBD1. The V and J ends lost 3 bases and 2 bases, in that order; junction bases with no gene match: 4. Looked up from germline, CDR1 is LGHNA and CDR2 is YNFKEQ. The CDR3 has 15 residues. The DNA for the CDR3 is TGTGCCAGCAGCCACACCGGGACAGGCAATCAGCCCCAGCATTTT. It encodes CASSHTGTGNQPQHF.

This clonotype has at least ten counts. The V gene is TRBV11-2, the J gene TRBJ2-3; D is unclear. The CDR3 contains 12 residues. The germline CDR1 and CDR2 sequences are SGHAT and FQNNGV. V was clipped by 6 bases and J by 2 bases, with 6 bases between them. In DNA, the CDR3 is TGTGCCAGCAGTCCCTTCACAGATACGCAGTATTTT. Its translation is CASSPFTDTQYF.

In its sample, this clonotype was seen many times. This rearrangement joins TRBV20-1 to TRBJ1-5; D remains ambiguous. The CDR3 extends over 14 amino acids. Trimming took 1 base from V and 3 from J, leaving 10 bases between them. In germline, CDR1 is DFQATT, CDR2 SNEGSKA (reference sequence). CDR3 protein: CSARVLPANQPQHF. CDR3 bases: TGCAGTGCTAGAGTCCTCCCGGCCAATCAGCCCCAGCATTTT.

The chain is built from TRBV9 and TRBJ2-3; maybe TRBD2 (5 bases). The CDR3 length is 16 residues. Germline V gene sequence: CDR1 SGDLS, CDR2 YYNGEE. Trimming took off 0 bases at V and 1 base at J, with 12 bases between the two ends. The CDR3 DNA reads TGTGCCAGCAGCGTAGCTACGGGCGGGCGCACAGATACGCAGTATTTT. It yields the protein CASSVATGGRTDTQYF. Using reference TRBV9 and TRBJ2-3 for the parts outside the CDR3, the full variable domain is DSGVTQTPKHLITATGQRVTLRCSPRSGDLSVYWYQQSLDQGLQFLIQYYNGEERAKGNILERFSAQQFPDLHSELNLSSLELGDSALYFCASSVATGGRTDTQYFGPGTRLTVL.

Comment on this clonotype: A far larger clone is just one base off, so this is likely a read error. This chain joins TRBV6-2 or TRBV6-3 and TRBJ2-7; TRBD2 aligns across 9 bases. Germline V gene lookup returns CDR1 MNHEY and CDR2 SVGEGT. The CDR3 contains 13 residues. V was pared by 6 bases and J by 7 bases, with 7 bases of the junction left unmatched. The DNA for the CDR3 is TGTGCCAGCAGACTTAGCGGGGGCAGTGAGCAGTACTTC. Protein: CASRLSGGSEQYF.

The table lists this clonotype with many counts. The chain employs TRBV7-2 and TRBJ2-1, with 7 bases that match TRBD1. The CDR3 contains 15 residues. J was trimmed by 4 bases and V by 1 base; bases with no gene match: 4. From germline, CDR1 is SGHTA and CDR2 FQGNSA. In DNA form, the CDR3 reads TGTGCCAGCAGCTTAGAAGGGACAGTTTACAATGAGCAGTTCTTC. It encodes CASSLEGTVYNEQFF.

In this sample, this clonotype turned up a few times. V is TRBV10-3 and J is TRBJ2-3, with TRBD1 identical over 8 bases. The germline V gene encodes CDR1 ENHRY and CDR2 SYGVKD. There are 16 residues in the CDR3. V lost 4 bases and J lost 1; bases outside the gene matches: 7. The CDR3 DNA follows: TGTGCCATCAGTGTTGCTCAGGGGGCTGGCACAGATACGCAGTATTTT. It codes for CAISVAQGAGTDTQYF.

This clonotype was detected only a few times. The chain links TRBV20-1 to TRBJ2-7, with 13 bases lining up with TRBD2. Germline assignment: CDR1 DFQATT and CDR2 SNEGSKA (reference sequence). V lost 0 bases to trimming and J lost 6 bases; unmatched junction nucleotides: 8. CDR3 size: 16 residues. CDR3 nucleotides: TGCAGTGCTAGAGATCTAGGGACTAGCGGGATGGGCGAGCAGTACTTC. Protein: CSARDLGTSGMGEQYF.

The gene calls are TRBV2 and TRBJ2-1; 10 bases are shared with TRBD2. The CDR3 is 17 residues long. Germline V gives CDR1 SNHLY, CDR2 FYNNEI. Trimming at V came to 8 bases and at J to 6 bases, leaving 16 bases not matched to a gene. The CDR3 loop reads CASRLQGSLAGANEQFF. In DNA, the CDR3 is TGTGCCAGCCGACTACAGGGGTCCCTAGCGGGGGCCAATGAGCAGTTCTTC.

This clonotype was seen repeatedly, ten times or more. The chain uses TRBV20-1 and TRBJ2-1; 8 bases match TRBD2. The CDR3 extends over 12 amino acids. Germline V gene lookup returns CDR1 DFQATT and CDR2 SNEGSKA (reference sequence). Trimming removed 4 bases from V and 10 bases from J; junction bases left unmatched: 6. The CDR3, as DNA: TGCAGTGCTATGCGGGGGGTGGGAGAGCAGTTCTTC. Amino acids: CSAMRGVGEQFF.

Concerning this clonotype: Since a much larger clone is just one base distant, this may be a read error. The V gene is TRBV7-9, the J gene TRBJ1-1; D is unresolved. The CDR3 is made up of 12 amino acids. Germline assignment: CDR1 SEHNR and CDR2 FQNEAQ (reference sequence). The V and J ends lost 5 bases and 10 bases respectively, with 14 bases between them. The CDR3 DNA reads as TGTGCCAGCAGCCCGGACTTTGACTTAGCTTTCTTT. Translated: CASSPDFDLAFF.

This clonotype has ten or more counts. The CDR3 DNA reads as TGCAGTGCTAGAGTCCTAGCATCGGGGAGGCAGTACTTC. Residues: CSARVLASGRQYF. The V call is TRBV20-1, the J call TRBJ2-7, with a tentative D call TRBD2 (5 bases). The CDR3 length is 13 residues. The V and J ends lost 1 base and 9 bases respectively, with 16 bases between them. CDR1 and CDR2 (germline): DFQATT, SNEGSKA (reference sequence).

The table lists this clonotype with many counts. The chain recombines TRBV2 with TRBJ1-5; 7 bases line up with TRBD1. Germline V gene sequence: CDR1 SNHLY, CDR2 FYNNEI. The CDR3 covers 15 residues. J was trimmed by 1 base and V by 7 bases; bases with no gene match: 7. The CDR3 DNA follows: TGTGCCAGCACCCGGGGACAGAAGAGCAATCAGCCCCAGCATTTT. This codes for CASTRGQKSNQPQHF.

This chain connects TRBV5-1 to TRBJ2-4; D may correspond to TRBD1 or TRBD2 (6 bases each). Germline V gene sequence: CDR1 SGHRS, CDR2 YFSETQ. V was pared by 0 bases and J by 8 bases, with 27 bases between. This CDR3 has 19 amino acids. The CDR3 protein is CASSLGEDRSISQRDIQYF. The CDR3 coding sequence is TGCGCCAGCAGCTTGGGGGAGGACAGATCGATCAGCCAAAGGGACATTCAGTACTTC.

This clonotype was counted only a few times. This sequence joins TRBV4-3 and TRBJ2-5; D ambiguous. CDR1 and CDR2 from the germline V gene are LGHNA and YSLEER. The CDR3 spans 15 residues. Trimming pared 0 bases from V and 4 bases from J, leaving 12 bases between. In DNA, the CDR3 is TGCGCCAGCAGCCAAGAACGGCGGAAGAGAGAGACCCAGTACTTC. Residues: CASSQERRKRETQYF.

This clonotype was counted a few times. V is TRBV28 and J is TRBJ2-5; tentative D call: TRBD2 (6 bases). The CDR3 has 15 amino acids. Germline CDR1 is MDHEN and CDR2 is SYDVKM. V was trimmed by 1 base and J by 3 bases, leaving 12 bases between them. The CDR3 loop is CASSLLGLEKETQYF. Written as DNA, the CDR3 is TGTGCCAGCAGTTTATTGGGACTGGAGAAAGAGACCCAGTACTTC.

This clonotype was seen many times. The chain employs TRBV29-1 and TRBJ1-1; no firm D call. V gave up 0 bases and J gave up 4 bases, with 12 bases separating them. This CDR3 has 14 residues. Germline assignment: CDR1 SQVTM and CDR2 ANQGSEA. CDR3 amino acids: CSVEETIQGTEAFF. The CDR3 DNA reads TGCAGCGTTGAAGAAACCATACAAGGCACTGAAGCTTTCTTT.

This chain connects TRBV12-3 or TRBV12-4 to TRBJ1-6; TRBD1 is a possible D gene (5 bases). CDR3 length: 14 amino acids. Trimming left V 1 base short and J 9 bases short, with 10 bases between. CDR3 sequence (DNA): TGTGCCAGCAGTTTAGAGGTTGGGGCTTCACCCCTCCACTTT. It is translated as CASSLEVGASPLHF.